These 25 T cell receptor beta chains came from one sample sequenced in a study of blood T cell repertoires in COVID-19. Repertoires were generated with immunoSEQ multiplex PCR, while TCRdb's copy carries only in-frame clones and drops some. The sample lists under 150,000 clones; less than 90% were seen once. Sequencing input: peripheral blood. Receptors originate from a man younger than 40 with acute or convalescent COVID-19.

This clone came up a few times. The chain carries TRBV29-1 and TRBJ2-3, with D unresolved. The CDR3 consists of 11 residues. Trimming shortened V by 6 bases and J by 6 bases, and 10 bases separated the two germline ends. The V gene's germline CDR1 is SQVTM and CDR2 ANQGSEA. The CDR3 loop is CSVLPRDTQYF. The CDR3 region has the DNA TGCAGCGTGCTCCCGAGGGATACGCAGTATTTT.

V and J are TRBV24-1 and TRBJ2-3; 7 nucleotides match TRBD1. The germline V gene has CDR1 KGHDR and CDR2 SFDVKD. The trim removed 4 bases at V and 1 base at J, leaving 7 bases unmatched. This CDR3 spans 16 amino acids. The CDR3 DNA reads TGTGCCACCAGTGAAGGGGACAGTACAGGCACAGATACGCAGTATTTT. As protein: CATSEGDSTGTDTQYF.

This clone was seen once. V usage is TRBV2 and J usage is TRBJ1-2; perhaps TRBD1 as D (6 bases). With 7 bases removed from V and 2 bases from J, the gap between germline ends came to 20 bases. The germline V gene encodes CDR1 SNHLY and CDR2 FYNNEI. CDR3 length: 16 residues. The CDR3 region has the DNA TGTGCCAGCATCTCGTGGTGGACAGCACCCAACTATGGCTACACCTTC. Its protein product is CASISWWTAPNYGYTF.

The CDR3 here is CASSVGGQGARGYGYTF. CDR3 bases: TGTGCCAGCAGCGTAGGAGGACAGGGGGCGCGGGGCTATGGCTACACCTTC. The V and J genes are TRBV9 and TRBJ1-2, with 11 bases aligning to TRBD1. Germline V lookup: CDR1 SGDLS, CDR2 YYNGEE. This CDR3 has 17 amino acids. V lost 0 bases, J lost 4 bases, and 8 bases stayed unmatched.

At least ten counts were recorded for this clone. J is TRBJ2-3 and V is TRBV24-1, with a weak D call TRBD2 (6 bases). The V gene lost 2 bases and the J gene lost 7 bases, with 12 bases spanning the gap. CDR1 and CDR2 (germline): KGHDR, SFDVKD. CDR3 size: 14 residues. DNA for the CDR3: TGTGCCACCAGTGATTCCCCTCGGGGGAATACGCAGTATTTT. Its protein is CATSDSPRGNTQYF.

The J gene is TRBJ1-2, the V gene TRBV3-1 (or the pseudogene TRBV3-2), with 10 bases fitting TRBD1. The CDR3 extends over 15 amino acids. In germline, CDR1 is LGHDT, CDR2 YNNKEL (reference sequence). V shed 4 bases, J shed 3 bases, and the junction held 5 bases outside the gene matches. The CDR3 loop is CASSRSTGGHYGYTF. DNA of the CDR3: TGTGCCAGCAGCCGCTCGACAGGGGGCCACTATGGCTACACCTTC.

V usage is TRBV4-1 and J usage is TRBJ1-1, with unresolved D. The V and J ends lost 4 bases and 3 bases respectively, with 24 bases between them. The CDR3 has 18 amino acids. Germline V gives CDR1 MGHRA, CDR2 YSYEKL. The CDR3, as DNA: TGCGCCAGCAGCCCCCTGAGCCACCGCCGCGGGAGGGACACTGAAGCTTTCTTT. This encodes CASSPLSHRRGRDTEAFF.

This clone showed up just a few times. The V call is TRBV2, the J call TRBJ2-3; D possibly corresponds to TRBD2 (5 bases). Trimming removed 10 bases at V and 4 bases at J, with 12 bases between. In germline, CDR1 is SNHLY, CDR2 FYNNEI. The CDR3 extends over 12 amino acids. CDR3 DNA: TGTGCCACCCTAGCTTATGCAGATACGCAGTATTTT. Translating it yields CATLAYADTQYF.

This chain uses TRBV6-5 with TRBJ1-2; no reliable D call. The germline CDR1 and CDR2 sequences are MNHEY and SVGAGI. The V end was cut by 8 bases, the J end by 3 bases, with 7 bases between. The length of the CDR3 is 11 residues. DNA for the CDR3: TGTGCCAGCTCGGGAGACTATGGCTACACCTTC. It encodes CASSGDYGYTF.

The chain uses TRBV27 and TRBJ2-1, with TRBD2 matching 8 bases. Germline CDR1 and CDR2: MNHEY and SMNVEV (reference sequence). The CDR3 totals 14 residues. J was trimmed by 7 bases and V by 4 bases; bases with no gene match: 6. This chain's CDR3 is CASSYSGKRNEQFF. CDR3 nucleotides: TGTGCCAGCAGTTATAGCGGGAAGAGGAATGAGCAGTTCTTC.

J is TRBJ1-5 and V is TRBV30; D is unclear. The CDR3 loop spans 14 amino acids. The germline V gene has CDR1 GTSNPN and CDR2 SVGIG (reference sequence). Trimming took off 3 bases at V and 1 base at J, with 10 bases between the two ends. CDR3 nucleotides: TGTGCCTGGAGCCTAGGGAGGAGCAATCAGCCCCAGCATTTT. Encoded protein: CAWSLGRSNQPQHF. The variable domain in full, with the rest retrieved from reference TRBV30 and TRBJ1-5, is SQTIHQWPATLVQPVGSPLSLECTVEGTSNPNLYWYRQAAGRGLQLLFYSVGIGQISSEVPQNLSASRPQDRQFILSSKKLLLSDSGFYLCAWSLGRSNQPQHFGDGTRLSIL.

The chain links TRBV2 to TRBJ2-7; D ambiguous. Germline lookup yields CDR1 SNHLY and CDR2 FYNNEI. The ends were cut back, 4 bases at V and 6 bases at J, with 13 bases in the middle. The CDR3 extends over 13 amino acids. The DNA for the CDR3 is TGTGCCAGCAGTGGTATAGTAGTAGCCGAGCAGTACGTC. It is translated as CASSGIVVAEQYV.

The chain recombines TRBV7-9 with TRBJ2-3; a weak D match, TRBD2 (6 bases). V lost 2 bases to trimming and J lost 6 bases, with 15 bases between them. Germline V CDR1 and CDR2: SEHNR, FQNEAQ (reference sequence). The CDR3 is 15 amino acids. CDR3 region: CASSLTREPDDTQYF. The CDR3 coding sequence is TGTGCCAGCAGCTTAACCCGGGAGCCCGACGATACGCAGTATTTT.

The chain couples TRBV5-1 to TRBJ1-6, with 12 nucleotides matching TRBD1. The CDR3 covers 17 residues. CDR1 and CDR2 from the germline V gene are SGHRS and YFSETQ. The J segment lost 6 bases and the V segment lost 3 bases, leaving 7 bases of the junction unmatched. CDR3 region: CASSWGQGALSNSPLHF. The CDR3 bases are TGCGCCAGCAGCTGGGGACAGGGGGCACTCTCTAATTCACCCCTCCACTTT.

The J gene is TRBJ1-1, the V gene TRBV5-1; D possibly corresponds to TRBD1 (5 bases). V dropped 5 bases and J dropped 1 base, with 9 bases sitting between them. In germline, CDR1 is SGHRS, CDR2 YFSETQ. The CDR3 has 13 amino acids. This CDR3 reads CASSKGRNTEAFF. CDR3 DNA: TGCGCCAGCAGTAAGGGGCGGAACACTGAAGCTTTCTTT.

The chain uses TRBV18 and TRBJ2-1; possible D gene TRBD1, 6 bases. CDR3 length: 21 residues. The germline V gene has CDR1 KGHSH and CDR2 LQKENI. V lost 3 bases to trimming and J lost 4 bases, with 31 bases between them. The CDR3 DNA is TGTGCCAGCTCACCGAGAACAGGACAGAAAGTACACCTTGGGGTATACAATGAGCAGTTCTTC. Its translation is CASSPRTGQKVHLGVYNEQFF.

This rearrangement joins TRBV7-3 to TRBJ2-1; 9 bases agree with TRBD2. The CDR3 has 15 residues. V lost 2 bases and J lost 8; bases outside the gene matches: 7. The V gene's germline CDR1 is SGHTA and CDR2 FQGTGA. CDR3 bases: TGTGCCAGCAGCTTAGAAGCGGGAGGATGGGATGAGCAGTTCTTC. This gives the protein CASSLEAGGWDEQFF.

The rearrangement joins TRBV6-1 to TRBJ2-6, with D unclear. The CDR3 is made up of 17 amino acids. V gave up 2 bases and J gave up 0 bases, with 11 bases separating them. Per the germline V gene, CDR1 is MNHNS and CDR2 is SASEGT. CDR3 amino acids: CASSEWRLHSGANVLTF. The CDR3 coding sequence is TGTGCCAGCAGTGAATGGCGACTGCACTCTGGGGCCAACGTCCTGACTTTC.

This chain links TRBV5-6 with TRBJ2-7; D call uncertain. CDR1 is SGHDT and CDR2 is YYEEEE in the germline V gene. Trimming removed 0 bases from V and 3 bases from J, with 7 bases in between. The CDR3 runs 13 residues. The CDR3 loop reads CASSLGLLYEQYV. The DNA of the CDR3 is TGTGCCAGCAGCTTGGGACTTCTCTACGAGCAGTACGTC.

The chain joins TRBV6-6 to TRBJ2-1, with TRBD2 identical over 10 bases. Trimming cost V 10 bases and J 5 bases; bases outside gene matches: 8. The CDR3 consists of 14 residues. In germline, CDR1 is MNHNY, CDR2 SVGAGI (reference sequence). The CDR3 DNA is TGTGCCACCCATAGCGGGAGGACAGACAATGAGCAGTTCTTC. Encoded protein: CATHSGRTDNEQFF.

The genes are TRBV5-1 and TRBJ2-3; the D is unclear. V was cut by 0 bases and J by 1 base, with 9 bases left in between. CDR1 is SGHRS, CDR2 YFSETQ, per germline. This CDR3 contains 15 residues. The CDR3 nucleotides are TGCGCCAGCAGCTTGGGACGGGTCGGCACAGATACGCAGTATTTT. Encoded protein: CASSLGRVGTDTQYF.

J is TRBJ2-7 and V is TRBV27; D perhaps matches TRBD2 (6 bases). Germline CDR1 reads MNHEY; CDR2 reads SMNVEV (reference sequence). V was pared by 5 bases and J by 7 bases, with 24 bases between. The CDR3 sequence is 16 residues long. The CDR3 nucleotides read TGTGCCAGCAGTCCCCACGGGAGCTTCAAGGCTGGGGAGCAGTACGTC. Amino acids: CASSPHGSFKAGEQYV.

This clone was found a few times. This chain links TRBV2 with TRBJ2-1; 9 positions agree with TRBD1. V gave up 4 bases and J gave up 6 bases; unmatched junction bases: 1. The CDR3 consists of 13 residues. Germline values: CDR1 SNHLY, CDR2 FYNNEI. CDR3 residues: CASSATGGNEQFF. The CDR3 DNA reads TGTGCCAGCAGTGCGACAGGGGGCAATGAGCAGTTCTTC.

The chain couples TRBV2 to TRBJ2-7; 9 nucleotides align to TRBD1. J lost 3 bases, V lost 2 bases, and 8 bases had no gene match. The CDR3 runs 16 residues. Germline V lookup: CDR1 SNHLY, CDR2 FYNNEI. The CDR3 coding sequence is TGTGCCAGCAGTGAATGGGCGGGACAGGGAAACTACGAGCAGTACGTC. Encoded protein: CASSEWAGQGNYEQYV.

The chain links TRBV5-6 to TRBJ1-1; D is possibly TRBD1 (5 bases). The V gene's germline CDR1 is SGHDT and CDR2 YYEEEE. This CDR3 has 14 amino acids. V was pared by 1 base and J by 5 bases, with 12 bases between. CDR3 bases: TGTGCCAGCAGCTTGATAGGGAGGGGAACTGAAGCTTTCTTT. Translating gives CASSLIGRGTEAFF.